This T cell receptor beta chain is from a study of T cell changes during pregnancy in multiple sclerosis. This table comes from immunoSEQ multiplex PCR, and its TCRdb copy is limited to in-frame clones, with some not included. The repertoire includes about 44,000 clones, roughly 90% of them detected once, and more than 0.6% sits in the top ten. The length of the CDR3 is 11 residues. Germline-derived CDR1 and CDR2 are ENHRY and SYGVKD. V lost 3 bases, J lost 10 bases, and 7 bases lay in between. The sample here was CD4+ T cells from peripheral blood mononuclear cells, taken in the first trimester of pregnancy. The J gene is TRBJ2-1, the V gene TRBV10-3; D not certain. This clonotype was sampled from a female donor with multiple sclerosis, enrolled in a pregnancy study. CDR3 coding DNA: TGTGCCATCAGTGAATTACAAGAGCAGTTCTTC. Its protein product is CAISELQEQFF.